This TCR beta chain was sequenced in a study of control samples from healthy donors and cancer patients (dated by TCRdb to the early 2020s). Details on this clone: Its antigen specificity is not known. No base quality information exists; no much larger clone differs at one position.

Library prep was done by the immunoSEQ multiplex PCR assay. Drawn from immuneACCESS, this table holds only the in-frame rearrangements with V and J called that TCRdb kept. Clones are partly lost; checked studies trace under half to an unresolved V gene and leave the rest unexplained. For this sample there are roughly 76,000 clones; 85% to 95% appear just once. The leading ten clones occupy around 5% of the sample. CDR1 and CDR2 (SEHNR, FQNEAQ) derive from the germline V gene (reference sequence). The cysteine opens and the phenylalanine closes a CDR3 of 14 amino acids. Of all the DNA, just the CDR3 is kept, 42 bases in frame from base 1. V is clipped by 5 bases and J by 5 bases, and the sequence between their germline boundaries is 13 bases long.

The V and J segments used are TRBV7-9 and TRBJ1-5; a weak D assignment points to TRBD1 (5 bases agree). This clonotype was sampled from a woman aged 18-29 years in good health. The sample was blood. The CDR3 amino acid sequence is: CASSRGGYHQPQHF. The nucleotide sequence reads TGTGCCAGCAGCCGGGGGGGGTACCATCAGCCCCAGCATTTT.